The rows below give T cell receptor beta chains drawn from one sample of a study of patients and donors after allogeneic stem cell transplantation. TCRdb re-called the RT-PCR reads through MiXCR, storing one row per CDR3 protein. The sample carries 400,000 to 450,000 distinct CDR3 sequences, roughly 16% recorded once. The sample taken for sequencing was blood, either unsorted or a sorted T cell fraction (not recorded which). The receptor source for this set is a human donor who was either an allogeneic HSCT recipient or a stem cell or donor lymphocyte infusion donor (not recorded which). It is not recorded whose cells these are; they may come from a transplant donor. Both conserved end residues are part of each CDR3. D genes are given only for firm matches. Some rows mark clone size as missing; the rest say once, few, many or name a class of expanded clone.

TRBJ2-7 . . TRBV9 TGTGCCAGCAGCCCCGAGACTAGTACTGAGCAGTACTTC CASSPETSTEQYF
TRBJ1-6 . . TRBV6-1 TGTGCCAGCAATCGGGGGGGGGATTCACCCCTCCACTTT CASNRGGDSPLHF
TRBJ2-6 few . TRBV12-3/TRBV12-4 TGTGCCAGCAGTCCCGGCACCGGACGCTCTGGGGCCAACGTCCTGACTTTC CASSPGTGRSGANVLTF
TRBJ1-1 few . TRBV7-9 TGTGCCAGCAGTCGTAGGACAGCTGAAGCTTTCTTT CASSRRTAEAFF
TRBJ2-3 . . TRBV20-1 TGCAGTGCTAGTATCTTAGCTGCAGATACGCAGTATTTT CSASILAADTQYF
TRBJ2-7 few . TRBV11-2 TGTGCCAGCAGCTTACTTCCAGGCTACGAGCAGTACTTC CASSLLPGYEQYF
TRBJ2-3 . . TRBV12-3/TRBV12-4 TGTGCCAGCAGTGATCATGGAGATACGCAGTATTTT CASSDHGDTQYF
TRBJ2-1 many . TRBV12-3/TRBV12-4 TGTGCCAGCAGTTTAAACTACGGAGGTGAGCAGTTCTTC CASSLNYGGEQFF
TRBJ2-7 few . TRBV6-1 TGTGCCAGCAGTCGCGACTACTACGAGCAGTACTTC CASSRDYYEQYF
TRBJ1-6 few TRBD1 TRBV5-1 TGCGCCAGCAGCGCAGATCCACAGGGGTTTCGTTCACCCCTCCACTTT CASSADPQGFRSPLHF
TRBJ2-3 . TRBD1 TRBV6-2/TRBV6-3 TGTGCCAGCAGCCGAATAGGACAGGGCACAGATACGCAGTATTTT CASSRIGQGTDTQYF
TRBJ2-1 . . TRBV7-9 TGTGCCAGCAGCTTGTCCTGGACACGGAGCTCCTACAATGAGCAGTTCTTC CASSLSWTRSSYNEQFF
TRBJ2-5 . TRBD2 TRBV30 TGTGCCTGGAGTGTACCTAGCGGGGGGTTTGAGACCCAGTACTTC CAWSVPSGGFETQYF
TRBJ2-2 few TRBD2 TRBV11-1 TGTGCCAGCAGCCCCTCCAAGGTTAGCGGGGGTCCTCACACCGGGGAGCTGTTTTTT CASSPSKVSGGPHTGELFF
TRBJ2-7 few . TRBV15 TGTGCCACCAGCAGAGAGTCAGGGAGCACTTCCTACGAGCAGTACTTC CATSRESGSTSYEQYF
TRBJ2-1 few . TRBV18 TGTGCCAGCTCACCACCGGGGGAGAGGCGATACAATGAGCAGTTCTTC CASSPPGERRYNEQFF
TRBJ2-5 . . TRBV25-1 TGTGCCAGCAGTGAATGGAAAGAGACCCAGTACTTC CASSEWKETQYF
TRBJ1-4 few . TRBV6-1 TGTGCCAGCAGTGCTACGGCGACTAATGAAAAACTGTTTTTT CASSATATNEKLFF
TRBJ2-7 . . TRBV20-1 TGCAGTGCCACCGGAGGGGTACTAAACGAGCAGTACTTC CSATGGVLNEQYF
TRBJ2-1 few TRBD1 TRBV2 TGTGCCAGCAGTTCGGACAGGGTACTGAATGAGCAGTTCTTC CASSSDRVLNEQFF
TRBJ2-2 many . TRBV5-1 TGCGCCAGCAGCTTGGTATCGGCCGGGGAGCTGTTTTTT CASSLVSAGELFF
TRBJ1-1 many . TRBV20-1 TGCAGTGCTAGAGATATCGCACGAGGGAGAACTGAAGCTTTCTTT CSARDIARGRTEAFF
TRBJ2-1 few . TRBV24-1 TGTGCCACCAGGGACCAGGGGCCGGAGTTCTTC CATRDQGPEFF
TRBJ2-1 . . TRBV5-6 TGTGCCAGCAGCTTCTTGCTGGGGCAACCGGATGAGCAGTTCTTC CASSFLLGQPDEQFF
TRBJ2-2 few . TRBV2 TGTGCCAGCAGACTTCAGGACACCGGGGAGCTGTTTTTT CASRLQDTGELFF
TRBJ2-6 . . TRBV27 TGTGCCAGCAGTTACGTACCTCTGGCCGGGGCCAACGTCCTGACTTTC CASSYVPLAGANVLTF
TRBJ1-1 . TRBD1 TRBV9 TGTGCCAGCAGCCCAGGGGGGGACGAAGCTTTCTTT CASSPGGDEAFF
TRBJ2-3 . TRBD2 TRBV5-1 TGCGCCAGCAGCTTGGGGCGGGGGACTCGCACAGATACGCAGTATTTT CASSLGRGTRTDTQYF
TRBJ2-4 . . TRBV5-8 TGTGCCAGCAGCTTGTACAACGAAAACATTCAGTACTTC CASSLYNENIQYF
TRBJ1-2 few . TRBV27 TGTGCTACCAGGGGATTCGGCTATGGCTACACCTTC CATRGFGYGYTF
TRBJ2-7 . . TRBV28 TGTGCCAGCATCAGGGGCGAAGGCTACGAGCAGTACTTC CASIRGEGYEQYF
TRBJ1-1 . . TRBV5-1 TGCGCCAGCAGCTTGGGGGTAGGAGGGTCGCGGACTGAAGCTTTCTTT CASSLGVGGSRTEAFF
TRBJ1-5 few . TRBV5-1 TGCGCCAGCAGCTTGGGGGACATGGGCAATCAGCCCCAGCATTTT CASSLGDMGNQPQHF
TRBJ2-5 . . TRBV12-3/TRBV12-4 TGTGCCAGCAGTTTATGGGGCCCTGGAGGCGAGACCCAGTACTTC CASSLWGPGGETQYF
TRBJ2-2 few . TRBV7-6 TGTGCCAGCAGCTTCAGACTAAACTCCCCTGGAGGAGAGCTGTTTTTT CASSFRLNSPGGELFF
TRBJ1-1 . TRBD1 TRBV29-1 TGCAGCGTTTCCCCGGGACAGGGGGATGTTTTCTTT CSVSPGQGDVFF
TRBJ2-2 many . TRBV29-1 TGCAGCGCACAGCCCTTTGACACCGGGGAGCTGTTTTTT CSAQPFDTGELFF
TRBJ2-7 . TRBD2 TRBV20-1 TGCAGTGCTAGAGATTTGCGTCTGCCTAGCGGGAGTGGAGGGTACGAGCAGTACTTC CSARDLRLPSGSGGYEQYF
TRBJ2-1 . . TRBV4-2 TGTGCCAGCAGCCGGGACTCGCGGGGGCACAATGAGCAGTTCTTC CASSRDSRGHNEQFF
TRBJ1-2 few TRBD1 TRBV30 TGTGCCTGGAGTGGCGGACAGGCCAACTATGGCTACACCTTC CAWSGGQANYGYTF
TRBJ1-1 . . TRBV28 TGTGCCAGCAGCTTAGCGGGGGCGCTTTCCACTGAAGCTTTCTTT CASSLAGALSTEAFF